These 18 T cell receptor beta chains came from one sample sequenced in a study of blood T cell repertoires in COVID-19. Here immunoSEQ multiplex PCR was the method, and the copy in TCRdb shows in-frame clones only, minus some. The sample contains approximately 140,000 clones, approximately 88% of which appear only once. The specimen was peripheral blood. These receptors originate from a human donor in a cohort sampled during active COVID-19.

This chain connects TRBV7-2 to TRBJ2-7, with TRBD2 as a possible D gene (5 bases). The germline V gene has CDR1 SGHTA and CDR2 FQGNSA. Trimming cost V 6 bases and J 2 bases, with 11 bases left between them. The CDR3 length is 13 residues. CDR3 loop: CASSTSATYEQYF. The CDR3 DNA is TGTGCCAGCAGTACTAGTGCGACCTACGAGCAGTACTTC.

V is TRBV5-4 and J is TRBJ2-7; 11 bases are shared with TRBD1. V was clipped by 3 bases and J by 4 bases; unmatched bases: 6. Germline-derived CDR1 and CDR2 are SGHNT and YYREEE (reference sequence). The CDR3 loop spans 15 amino acids. CDR3 in amino acids: CASSSGDRGTYEQYF. In DNA form, the CDR3 reads TGTGCCAGCAGCTCGGGGGACAGGGGGACTTACGAGCAGTACTTC. The full variable domain, completed using reference TRBV5-4 and TRBJ2-7, is ETGVTQSPTHLIKTRGQQVTLRCSSQSGHNTVSWYQQALGQGPQFIFQYYREEENGRGNFPPRFSGLQFPNYSSELNVNALELDDSALYLCASSSGDRGTYEQYFGPGTRLTVT.

The chain combines TRBV6-6 with TRBJ2-5, with D possibly TRBD1 on 6 matching bases. Germline lookup yields CDR1 MNHNY and CDR2 SVGAGI (reference sequence). V lost 7 bases and J 3 bases, leaving 12 bases between the germline ends. This CDR3 contains 13 residues. CDR3 amino acids: CASTEYREETQYF. As DNA, the CDR3 is TGTGCCAGCACTGAATACAGGGAAGAGACCCAGTACTTC.

The rearrangement uses TRBV5-5 and TRBJ1-1, with 7 bases lining up with TRBD1. V lost 0 bases to trimming and J lost 0 bases; unmatched junction nucleotides: 8. The CDR3 has 17 residues. CDR1 is SGHKS, CDR2 YYEKEE, per germline (reference sequence). As DNA, the CDR3 is TGTGCCAGCAGCTTGGTCAAGGGGGCAGTAATGAACACTGAAGCTTTCTTT. Translation gives CASSLVKGAVMNTEAFF. Looking up the rest from reference TRBV5-5 and TRBJ1-1 gives the full variable domain: DAGVTQSPTHLIKTRGQQVTLRCSPISGHKSVSWYQQVLGQGPQFIFQYYEKEERGRGNFPDRFSARQFPNYSSELNVNALLLGDSALYLCASSLVKGAVMNTEAFFGQGTRLTVV.

This rearrangement joins TRBV5-6 to TRBJ1-1; 7 bases map to TRBD1. Germline V gene sequence: CDR1 SGHDT, CDR2 YYEEEE. The junction had 4 bases not matched to a gene; V was cut back by 2 bases and J by 3 bases. The CDR3 contains 14 residues. CDR3 sequence reads: CASSFTGVYTEAFF. The DNA for the CDR3 is TGTGCCAGCAGCTTCACAGGGGTGTACACTGAAGCTTTCTTT.

The chain employs TRBV5-4 and TRBJ1-2; D is unresolved. The CDR3 sequence is 13 residues long. The ends were cut back, 3 bases at V and 7 bases at J, with 13 bases in the middle. Germline CDR1 is SGHNT and CDR2 is YYREEE (reference sequence). CDR3 in amino acids: CASSSYGIAGYTF. CDR3 DNA sequence: TGTGCCAGCAGCTCGTACGGGATAGCTGGCTACACCTTC.

This sequence joins TRBV5-1 and TRBJ1-1; a possible D gene is TRBD1 (5 bases). With 3 bases removed from V and 3 bases from J, the gap between germline ends came to 12 bases. Germline CDR1 and CDR2: SGHRS and YFSETQ. CDR3 length: 14 amino acids. In DNA form, the CDR3 reads TGCGCCAGCAGCTCCTCGGGGACTGACACTGAAGCTTTCTTT. It specifies CASSSSGTDTEAFF.

This sequence joins TRBV6-5 and TRBJ1-6; D is perhaps TRBD1 (6 bases). V dropped 6 bases and J dropped 10 bases, with 13 bases sitting between them. CDR3 length: 13 residues. CDR1 is MNHEY, CDR2 SVGAGI, per germline. This CDR3 reads CASRTQGYSPLHF. CDR3 bases: TGTGCCAGCAGAACCCAGGGGTACTCACCCCTCCACTTT.

Turning to this clone: Mismatch with germline at one junction end may stem from a read error. V and J are TRBV7-3 and TRBJ1-2; TRBD1 matches at 7 bases. The germline gives CDR1 SGHTA, CDR2 FQGTGA. The CDR3 consists of 15 residues. The DNA of the CDR3 is TGTGCCAGCAGCCTAACGGGCAGGGGGAACTATGGCTACACCTTC. It translates to CASSLTGRGNYGYTF. Together with reference TRBV7-3 and TRBJ1-2, the CDR3 gives the full variable domain: GAGVSQTPSNKVTEKGKYVELRCDPISGHTALYWYRQSLGQGPEFLIYFQGTGAADDSGLPNDRFFAVRPEGSVSTLKIQRTERGDSAVYLCASSLTGRGNYGYTFGSGTRLTVV.

This clone has a handful of counts. The rearrangement uses TRBV24-1 and TRBJ2-3; D perhaps matches TRBD1 (6 bases). This CDR3 spans 16 amino acids. Deletions cut 2 bases from V and 1 base from J, with 12 bases between. Germline V gene sequence: CDR1 KGHDR, CDR2 SFDVKD. The DNA of the CDR3 is TGTGCCACCAGTGATTCAGGGGTTCTGGGCACAGATACGCAGTATTTT. This sequence encodes CATSDSGVLGTDTQYF.

This sequence joins TRBV11-3 and TRBJ1-1; the D gene is possibly TRBD1 (6 bases). The V gene's germline CDR1 is SGHNT and CDR2 YENEEA. This CDR3 is built from 14 residues. Trimming stripped 1 base from V and 4 bases from J, with 10 bases between. The CDR3 DNA reads as TGTGCCAGCAGCTTAGGTGGGGGCTCCACTGAAGCTTTCTTT. Amino acids: CASSLGGGSTEAFF. Based on the CDR3 plus reference TRBV11-3 and TRBJ1-1, the full variable domain is EAGVVQSPRYKIIEKKQPVAFWCNPISGHNTLYWYLQNLGQGPELLIRYENEEAVDDSQLPKDRFSAERLKGVDSTLKIQPAELGDSAVYLCASSLGGGSTEAFFGQGTRLTVV.

The chain has TRBV6-5 and TRBJ1-3, with D tentatively TRBD1 (5 bases). Germline CDR1 MNHEY, CDR2 SVGAGI. The CDR3 has 12 amino acids. The V end was cut by 8 bases, the J end by 7 bases, with 12 bases between. The CDR3, as DNA: TGTGCCAGCCGGGGGACGGCGAACACCATATATTTT. Its protein product is CASRGTANTIYF.

The chain uses TRBV7-9 and TRBJ1-5, with 9 positions matching TRBD1. Trimming at V came to 5 bases and at J to 0 bases, leaving 2 bases not matched to a gene. From germline, CDR1 is SEHNR and CDR2 FQNEAQ (reference sequence). The CDR3 consists of 15 residues. CDR3 sequence reads: CASSRQGGSNQPQHF. The CDR3 region has the DNA TGTGCCAGCAGCCGACAGGGGGGTAGCAATCAGCCCCAGCATTTT. The entire variable domain, with the rest obtained from reference TRBV7-9 and TRBJ1-5, is as follows: DTGVSQNPRHKITKRGQNVTFRCDPISEHNRLYWYRQTLGQGPEFLTYFQNEAQLEKSRLLSDRFSAERPKGSFSTLEIQRTEQGDSAMYLCASSRQGGSNQPQHFGDGTRLSIL.

The rearrangement links TRBV6-5 to TRBJ2-5; D is perhaps TRBD2 (5 bases). CDR3 length: 15 amino acids. With 4 bases removed from V and 2 bases from J, the gap between germline ends came to 14 bases. The germline CDR1 and CDR2 sequences are MNHEY and SVGAGI. The DNA of the CDR3 is TGTGCCAGCAGTTTTGAACGGGGATTGCAAGAGACCCAGTACTTC. It encodes CASSFERGLQETQYF.

The rearrangement uses TRBV5-1 and TRBJ2-5, with D tentatively TRBD1 (5 bases). Trimming shortened V by 5 bases and J by 3 bases, and 17 bases separated the two germline ends. The CDR3 spans 15 residues. CDR1 SGHRS and CDR2 YFSETQ come from the germline V gene. The CDR3 region has the DNA TGCGCCAGCAGTCGACAGCCGGTTCCCGAAGAGACCCAGTACTTC. Translated: CASSRQPVPEETQYF.

The table lists this clone with a few counts. This specimen includes other DNA sequences encoding the same CDR3. The chain couples TRBV7-2 to TRBJ2-1; D remains ambiguous. Germline CDR1 SGHTA, CDR2 FQGNSA. Trimming cost V 3 bases and J 1 base, with 7 bases left between them. CDR3 size: 14 residues. CDR3 amino acids: CASSFPGSYNEQFF. The CDR3 nucleotides are TGTGCCAGCAGCTTCCCGGGTTCCTACAATGAGCAGTTCTTC.

The CDR3 DNA follows: TGCAGCGAACTCTCTTACAATGAGCAGTTCTTC. Residues: CSELSYNEQFF. The chain recombines TRBV29-1 with TRBJ2-1, with D unclear. V dropped 7 bases and J dropped 4 bases, with 8 bases sitting between them. This CDR3 has 11 residues. Germline values: CDR1 SQVTM, CDR2 ANQGSEA.

The chain combines TRBV5-1 with TRBJ2-3, with 12 bases aligning to TRBD2. CDR1 and CDR2 from the germline V gene are SGHRS and YFSETQ. CDR3 size: 17 residues. The ends lost 2 bases at V and 7 bases at J; junction bases unmatched: 11. The CDR3 DNA reads as TGCGCCAGCAGCTTAACTCCTAGCGGGGGGGGCGAAAATACGCAGTATTTT. Protein sequence: CASSLTPSGGGENTQYF.